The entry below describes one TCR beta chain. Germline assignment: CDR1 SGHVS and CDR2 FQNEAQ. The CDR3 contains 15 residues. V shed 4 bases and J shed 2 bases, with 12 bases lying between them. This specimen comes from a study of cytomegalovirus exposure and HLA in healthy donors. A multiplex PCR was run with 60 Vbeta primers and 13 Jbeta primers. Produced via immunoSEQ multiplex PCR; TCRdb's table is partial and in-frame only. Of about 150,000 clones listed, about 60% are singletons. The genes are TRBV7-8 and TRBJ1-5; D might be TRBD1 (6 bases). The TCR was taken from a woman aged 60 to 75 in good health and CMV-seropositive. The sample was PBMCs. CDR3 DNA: TGTGCCAGCAGCTCAGGGGTGGGAGGCAATCAGCCCCAGCATTTT. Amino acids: CASSSGVGGNQPQHF. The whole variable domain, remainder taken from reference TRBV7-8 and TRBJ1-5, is GAGVSQSPRYKVAKRGQDVALRCDPISGHVSLFWYQQALGQGPEFLTYFQNEAQLDKSGLPSDRFFAERPEGSVSTLKIQRTQQEDSAVYLCASSSGVGGNQPQHFGDGTRLSIL.